Following are 13 T cell receptor beta chains from one sample sequenced in a study of cytomegalovirus exposure and HLA in healthy donors. With 60 Vbeta and 13 Jbeta primers, the PCR was carried out. TCRdb keeps only in-frame clones here, not all; method: immunoSEQ multiplex PCR. The table lists under 200,000 clones. The sample comprised PBMCs. All receptors come from a man aged 25 to 40 in good health and CMV-seronegative.

V usage is TRBV11-2 and J usage is TRBJ2-1; 9 bases are shared with TRBD2. CDR3 length: 15 amino acids. Germline V gene sequence: CDR1 SGHAT, CDR2 FQNNGV. The ends lost 5 bases at V and 6 bases at J; junction bases unmatched: 8. The CDR3 loop is CASSDWTSDRNEQFF. The DNA for the CDR3 is TGTGCCAGCAGCGATTGGACTAGCGATCGCAATGAGCAGTTCTTC.

This chain connects TRBV5-4 to TRBJ2-3, with D maybe TRBD1 (6 bases). Germline assignment: CDR1 SGHNT and CDR2 YYREEE (reference sequence). Trimming stripped 4 bases from V and 5 bases from J, with 17 bases between. The CDR3 consists of 15 residues. CDR3 DNA: TGTGCCAGCAGCCGGGGACAAGACTTCCAAGATACGCAGTATTTT. It specifies CASSRGQDFQDTQYF. The variable domain in full, completed from reference TRBV5-4 and TRBJ2-3, reads ETGVTQSPTHLIKTRGQQVTLRCSSQSGHNTVSWYQQALGQGPQFIFQYYREEENGRGNFPPRFSGLQFPNYSSELNVNALELDDSALYLCASSRGQDFQDTQYFGPGTRLTVL.

Regarding this clone: The junction shows a germline mismatch at one end, possibly a read error. The chain has TRBV29-1 and TRBJ2-1, with D possibly TRBD2 on 5 matching bases. Germline V CDR1 and CDR2: SQVTM, ANQGSEA. This CDR3 is 13 amino acids long. The CDR3 reads CSAERGSYNEQFF. In nucleotides, the CDR3 is TGCAGCGCTGAACGGGGCTCCTACAATGAGCAGTTCTTC.

The chain employs TRBV5-1 and TRBJ2-3, with D perhaps matching TRBD2 (6 bases). Per germline, CDR1 SGHRS and CDR2 YFSETQ. Trimming stripped 0 bases from V and 1 base from J, with 9 bases between. This CDR3 has 15 amino acids. CDR3 nucleotide sequence: TGCGCCAGCAGCTTGGAAGGGACTCGCACAGATACGCAGTATTTT. It translates to CASSLEGTRTDTQYF.

This chain uses TRBV7-9 with TRBJ1-1; D is uncertain. V shed 3 bases and J shed 8 bases, with 10 bases lying between them. Per germline, CDR1 SEHNR and CDR2 FQNEAQ (reference sequence). This CDR3 has 12 amino acids. The CDR3: CASSLSAPEAFF. The DNA of the CDR3 is TGTGCCAGCAGCTTGAGTGCACCGGAAGCTTTCTTT.

The V call is TRBV7-9, the J call TRBJ1-2; no firm D call. This CDR3 contains 16 residues. Germline lookup yields CDR1 SEHNR and CDR2 FQNEAQ (reference sequence). V lost 8 bases, J lost 2 bases, and 21 bases lay in between. The CDR3: CASYPLAVPGNYGYTF. The CDR3 DNA follows: TGTGCCAGCTATCCCCTTGCCGTGCCAGGAAACTATGGCTACACCTTC.

This chain uses TRBV27 with TRBJ1-3, with D unclear. The ends were cut back, 6 bases at V and 4 bases at J, with 10 bases in the middle. CDR3 length: 13 amino acids. The germline V gene encodes CDR1 MNHEY and CDR2 SMNVEV (reference sequence). This chain's CDR3 is CASSPRVGNTIYF. The CDR3 nucleotides read TGTGCCAGCAGCCCGAGGGTCGGAAACACCATATATTTT.

The chain is built from TRBV10-2 and TRBJ1-2; no firm D call. V dropped 8 bases and J dropped 9 bases, with 22 bases sitting between them. Germline V gene sequence: CDR1 WSHSY, CDR2 SAAADI. The CDR3 loop spans 14 amino acids. The CDR3 loop is CASFPLADRVSYTF. CDR3 DNA: TGCGCCAGCTTTCCCTTGGCCGACCGGGTGAGCTACACCTTC.

The rearrangement uses TRBV28 and TRBJ2-1; 7 bases map to TRBD2. This CDR3 has 15 residues. Germline assignment: CDR1 MDHEN and CDR2 SYDVKM. V lost 7 bases to trimming and J lost 6 bases; unmatched junction nucleotides: 12. The CDR3 DNA follows: TGTGCCAGCAAAGGGGCGGGAGTCTCCACCAATGAGCAGTTCTTC. It is translated as CASKGAGVSTNEQFF.

This chain joins TRBV11-3 and TRBJ1-1; 9 bases match TRBD1. The CDR3 length is 15 residues. CDR1 is SGHNT, CDR2 YENEEA, per germline. V gave up 8 bases and J gave up 5 bases; unmatched junction bases: 12. CDR3 region: CASCHGQGRGTEAFF. The DNA for the CDR3 is TGTGCCAGCTGCCATGGACAGGGGAGGGGGACTGAAGCTTTCTTT.

V gene TRBV7-2 combines with J gene TRBJ2-1; D may correspond to TRBD1 or TRBD2 (10 bases each). This CDR3 spans 19 amino acids. From germline, CDR1 is SGHTA and CDR2 FQGNSA. V was shortened by 0 bases and J by 10 bases, with 28 bases between the two germline ends. For the CDR3, the DNA is TGTGCCAGCAGCTTAGCAGGGACAGGGGCGAGCGGGAGGGCCTTAGAGCAGTTCTTC. Protein: CASSLAGTGASGRALEQFF.

The V and J genes are TRBV19 and TRBJ1-1, with TRBD1 matching 8 bases. CDR1 is LNHDA and CDR2 is SQIVND in the germline V gene (reference sequence). V gave up 2 bases and J gave up 3 bases; unmatched junction bases: 2. CDR3 size: 14 residues. CDR3 in amino acids: CASSIQGAHTEAFF. CDR3 coding DNA: TGTGCCAGTAGTATACAGGGGGCTCACACTGAAGCTTTCTTT.

The chain links TRBV6-1 to TRBJ1-5, with D uncertain. The V gene lost 6 bases and the J gene lost 0 bases, with 6 bases spanning the gap. Per germline, CDR1 MNHNS and CDR2 SASEGT. The CDR3 has 13 residues. CDR3 in amino acids: CASRWHSNQPQHF. CDR3 DNA: TGTGCCAGCAGGTGGCATAGCAATCAGCCCCAGCATTTT.